A selection of T cell receptor beta chains follows, all from one sample in a study of T cell responses to AZD1222 COVID-19 vaccine. TCRdb's table, derived via immunoSEQ multiplex PCR, lists solely in-frame clones and lacks some. The profile shows 100,000 to 150,000 clones, approximately 90% of them singletons. Sequenced here: peripheral blood, sampled on day 0 of AZD1222 vaccination. The receptors come from an adult in good health. Both conserved end residues are part of each CDR3. Fields, in order: V gene, J gene, clone size, D gene, CDR3 DNA, CDR3 protein. D genes are given only for firm matches. Clone size appears in some rows only: once, few, many, or a class for an expanded clone.

v_call: TRBV4-1; j_call: TRBJ2-2; clone_size: NA; d_call: NA; cdr3_nt: TGCGCCAGCAGCCATGGCCGGGAGCGTCTCACCGGGGAGCTGTTTTTT; cdr3_aa: CASSHGRERLTGELFF
v_call: TRBV3-1/TRBV3-2; j_call: TRBJ2-7; clone_size: NA; d_call: NA; cdr3_nt: TGTGCCAGCAGCCACGGGGGACAGCCCTACGAGCAGTACTTC; cdr3_aa: CASSHGGQPYEQYF
v_call: TRBV5-1; j_call: TRBJ2-1; clone_size: NA; d_call: NA; cdr3_nt: TGCGCCAGCAGCTTGGTATCGGGGAGTAATGAGCAGTTCTTC; cdr3_aa: CASSLVSGSNEQFF
v_call: TRBV5-1; j_call: TRBJ1-1; clone_size: NA; d_call: TRBD1; cdr3_nt: TGCGCCAGCAGCCCCACCTTCGGGACAGGGGCACCGGGGGCTTTCTTT; cdr3_aa: CASSPTFGTGAPGAFF
v_call: TRBV4-2; j_call: TRBJ1-2; clone_size: NA; d_call: NA; cdr3_nt: TGTGCCAGCAGCCAGGGCAGGGCCCTGGGCGGCTACACCTTC; cdr3_aa: CASSQGRALGGYTF
v_call: TRBV7-8; j_call: TRBJ1-3; clone_size: NA; d_call: NA; cdr3_nt: TGTGCCAGCAGCCTCCACAGCGCCGGAAACACCATATATTTT; cdr3_aa: CASSLHSAGNTIYF
v_call: TRBV28; j_call: TRBJ1-4; clone_size: once; d_call: NA; cdr3_nt: TGTGCCAGCATGGCCCCGGGGACTAATGAAAAACTGTTTTTT; cdr3_aa: CASMAPGTNEKLFF
v_call: TRBV20-1; j_call: TRBJ1-4; clone_size: NA; d_call: NA; cdr3_nt: TGCAGTGCGACAGGCGGGGAAAAACTGTTTTTT; cdr3_aa: CSATGGEKLFF
v_call: TRBV6-2/TRBV6-3; j_call: TRBJ1-4; clone_size: NA; d_call: NA; cdr3_nt: TGTGCCAGCAGCAGGAGGGATGCTGAAAAACTGTTTTTT; cdr3_aa: CASSRRDAEKLFF
v_call: TRBV7-9; j_call: TRBJ2-7; clone_size: NA; d_call: NA; cdr3_nt: TGTGCCAGCAGTTCACGTGGGGGGAGTGGCTACGAGCAGTACTTC; cdr3_aa: CASSSRGGSGYEQYF
v_call: TRBV18; j_call: TRBJ2-2; clone_size: NA; d_call: NA; cdr3_nt: TGTGCCAGCTCACCACCGTCAGGGGCGAACACCGGGGAGCTGTTTTTT; cdr3_aa: CASSPPSGANTGELFF
v_call: TRBV28; j_call: TRBJ2-2; clone_size: few; d_call: TRBD2; cdr3_nt: TGTGCCAGCCTGGGCGGGGGGGCCAGGGAGCTGTTTTTT; cdr3_aa: CASLGGGARELFF
v_call: TRBV5-1; j_call: TRBJ1-2; clone_size: NA; d_call: TRBD1; cdr3_nt: TGCGCCAGCAAAACCGGGACAGGGACTAGTGGCTACACCTTC; cdr3_aa: CASKTGTGTSGYTF
v_call: TRBV5-4; j_call: TRBJ2-3; clone_size: once; d_call: NA; cdr3_nt: TGTGCCAGCAGCTTGGCCAGGAGGGCAGATACGCAGTATTTT; cdr3_aa: CASSLARRADTQYF
v_call: TRBV30; j_call: TRBJ1-1; clone_size: NA; d_call: TRBD1; cdr3_nt: TGTGCCTGGAGCCTCGGGACAGTGGGAGCTTTCTTT; cdr3_aa: CAWSLGTVGAFF
v_call: TRBV10-3; j_call: TRBJ2-3; clone_size: NA; d_call: NA; cdr3_nt: TGTGCCATCAGTGAAACTGGACCAACAGATACGCAGTATTTT; cdr3_aa: CAISETGPTDTQYF
v_call: TRBV4-3; j_call: TRBJ2-3; clone_size: once; d_call: TRBD1; cdr3_nt: TGCGCCAGCAGCCAAGGACAGGGGGCTGGTGGCACAGATACGCAGTATTTT; cdr3_aa: CASSQGQGAGGTDTQYF
v_call: TRBV18; j_call: TRBJ1-2; clone_size: NA; d_call: NA; cdr3_nt: TGTGCCAGCTCACCATCACGGGGGCTTGTTGGCTACACCTTC; cdr3_aa: CASSPSRGLVGYTF
v_call: TRBV6-4; j_call: TRBJ2-3; clone_size: few; d_call: TRBD2; cdr3_nt: TGTGCCAGCAGTGACGGGACTAGCGGGGGGGCAGATACGCAGTATTTT; cdr3_aa: CASSDGTSGGADTQYF
v_call: TRBV10-3; j_call: TRBJ1-2; clone_size: once; d_call: TRBD1; cdr3_nt: TGTGCCATCAGTGAGTCGGGACAGCACCTGCCACATGGCTACACCTTC; cdr3_aa: CAISESGQHLPHGYTF
v_call: TRBV10-3; j_call: TRBJ2-7; clone_size: NA; d_call: TRBD1; cdr3_nt: TGTGCCATTAACCACAGGGGGTCCTCCTACGAGCAGTACTTC; cdr3_aa: CAINHRGSSYEQYF
v_call: TRBV28; j_call: TRBJ1-6; clone_size: few; d_call: TRBD1; cdr3_nt: TGTGCCAGCAGTTTAAGTCCCCGACAGGGTACGGCGTTGGGCAATTCACCCCTCCACTTT; cdr3_aa: CASSLSPRQGTALGNSPLHF
v_call: TRBV19; j_call: TRBJ1-1; clone_size: NA; d_call: NA; cdr3_nt: TGTGCCAGTAAGGTCGCCGGGAGCACTGAAGCTTTCTTT; cdr3_aa: CASKVAGSTEAFF
v_call: TRBV19; j_call: TRBJ2-7; clone_size: NA; d_call: NA; cdr3_nt: TGTGCCAGTAGCCCCAGTTACTCCTACGAGCAGTACTTC; cdr3_aa: CASSPSYSYEQYF
v_call: TRBV10-3; j_call: TRBJ1-1; clone_size: NA; d_call: NA; cdr3_nt: TGTGCCACCGGACCGGGCACTGAAGCTTTCTTT; cdr3_aa: CATGPGTEAFF
v_call: TRBV27; j_call: TRBJ2-5; clone_size: NA; d_call: NA; cdr3_nt: TGTGCCAGCAGTTTAATCAGGGAAGAGACCCAGTACTTC; cdr3_aa: CASSLIREETQYF
v_call: TRBV5-1; j_call: TRBJ2-1; clone_size: NA; d_call: NA; cdr3_nt: TGCGCCAGCAGCTTGTGGTCAGGGATGCATGAGCAGTTCTTC; cdr3_aa: CASSLWSGMHEQFF
v_call: TRBV2; j_call: TRBJ1-2; clone_size: NA; d_call: NA; cdr3_nt: TGTGCCAGCAGTGCCAACTCCGCTCCGAACTATGGCTACACCTTC; cdr3_aa: CASSANSAPNYGYTF
v_call: TRBV3-1/TRBV3-2; j_call: TRBJ1-4; clone_size: NA; d_call: NA; cdr3_nt: TGTGCCAGCAGTCAGGGGAAACCGAATGAAAAACTGTTTTTT; cdr3_aa: CASSQGKPNEKLFF
v_call: TRBV6-2/TRBV6-3; j_call: TRBJ1-4; clone_size: NA; d_call: NA; cdr3_nt: TGTGCCAGCAGCCAGTATCGGGAAAAACTGTTTTTT; cdr3_aa: CASSQYREKLFF
v_call: TRBV19; j_call: TRBJ1-4; clone_size: NA; d_call: TRBD1; cdr3_nt: TGTGCCAGTAGTACAGAGGACAGGCCGGGGGAAAAACTGTTTTTT; cdr3_aa: CASSTEDRPGEKLFF
v_call: TRBV19; j_call: TRBJ1-5; clone_size: NA; d_call: NA; cdr3_nt: TGTGCCAGTAGTTCAGGGAGAATAAGGCCCCAGCATTTT; cdr3_aa: CASSSGRIRPQHF